The sequence of this T cell receptor (beta chain) was determined in a study of beta chain features in type 1 diabetes. One heparinised blood draw, averaging approximately 0.11 L, came from each donor. As regards this clone: No antigen is known for it.

Findings of the study overall: All four CD4+ subsets of Type 1 diabetes patients contained TCRB CDR3s that were moderately but significantly shorter. In type 1 diabetes patients, VDJ junctions had fewer insertions; deletions at these junctions were more frequent. Patients' naive, central memory and regulatory TCRB repertoires appeared more alike than those of healthy donors. Researchers cautioned that cDNA sequencing could over-represent cells with high TCR expression.

Every isolated RNA sample was fully reverse transcribed, so sequencing captured expressed TCRB transcripts. TCRdb's copy holds only in-frame clones and misses some; the assay was immunoSEQ multiplex PCR. The data show about 45,000 clones, 65% to 70% seen once. This TCR derives from a woman aged 18 to 35 with type 1 diabetes. Sequenced material: Tregs from blood.

The CDR3, as DNA: TGTGCCAGCAGCTCTAGCGGGAGCATGCGCAGCGAGCAGTACTTC. Translation gives CASSSSGSMRSEQYF. The chain joins TRBV7-2 to TRBJ2-7; 10 bases agree with TRBD2. Germline V gene data show CDR1 as SGHTA and CDR2 as FQGNSA. This CDR3 spans 15 amino acids. V lost 4 bases, J lost 6 bases, and 9 bases stayed unmatched.